This T cell receptor beta chain was sequenced during a study of shared clonotypes between healthy human individuals. About the study: Donor ages ranged 18 to 49 years: a couple of women, a few men.

About 28,000 T cell genomes, or 250 to 300 ng DNA, went into replicate PCRs of unsorted PBMC. Sequencing was performed on unsorted PBMC DNA using ten immunoSEQ deep assay plates. The method was immunoSEQ multiplex PCR; TCRdb's version includes in-frame clones alone and lacks a portion of them. The sample shows about 450,000 clones, 79% of them seen only once. The TCR originated in a woman aged 40 to 50 in good health. Some clones in this sample may be carry-over from other donors' samples. The sequenced material came from PBMCs.

The CDR3, as DNA: TGTGCCAGCAGGTCCACTAGGACCGGGGAGCTGTTTTTT. Amino acids: CASRSTRTGELFF. The chain joins TRBV6-4 to TRBJ2-2, with a possible D match to TRBD2 (5 bases). Germline CDR1 MRHNA, CDR2 SNTAGT. The CDR3 runs to 13 residues. V gave up 6 bases and J gave up 5 bases, with 10 bases separating them.